These 25 T cell receptor beta chains were all obtained from the same sample, sequenced in a study of technical replicates of blood from four donors. The table came from immunoSEQ multiplex PCR; TCRdb's copy has only in-frame clones and leaves some out. The table includes 95,000 to 100,000 clones, 90% to 97% detected once. The sequencing sample was made of T cells isolated from PBMCs. These receptor sequences come from a human donor in good health.

The gene calls are TRBV27 and TRBJ1-6; D is undetermined. This CDR3 is 17 amino acids long. CDR1 MNHEY and CDR2 SMNVEV come from the germline V gene (reference sequence). Trimming stripped 2 bases from V and 0 bases from J, with 11 bases between. CDR3 coding DNA: TGTGCCAGCAGTTTAGCCTCTAAGAGCTCCTATAATTCACCCCTCCACTTT. Protein product: CASSLASKSSYNSPLHF.

The chain links TRBV27 to TRBJ2-2; 8 bases fit TRBD2. Germline loops: CDR1 MNHEY, CDR2 SMNVEV (reference sequence). V shed 3 bases and J 6 bases; nucleotides not matched to a gene: 12. The CDR3 is 17 amino acids. The CDR3 DNA reads as TGTGCCAGCAGTTTGCGGGAGGAGTATCTAAGGGCCGGGGAGCTGTTTTTT. It translates to CASSLREEYLRAGELFF.

This chain uses TRBV7-8 with TRBJ2-2, with TRBD2 identical over 9 bases. The V and J ends lost 1 base and 7 bases, in that order; junction bases with no gene match: 7. The CDR3 consists of 16 residues. Germline V gene data show CDR1 as SGHVS and CDR2 as FQNEAQ. CDR3 region: CASSLVFSGSSGELFF. The CDR3 nucleotides are TGTGCCAGCAGCTTAGTATTTAGCGGGAGTAGCGGGGAGCTGTTTTTT.

The chain has TRBV6-5 and TRBJ2-1, with 10 bases matching TRBD1. V dropped 4 bases and J dropped 5; count of bases not matched to a gene: 5. Looked up from germline, CDR1 is MNHEY and CDR2 is SVGAGI. This CDR3 has 15 residues. The DNA of the CDR3 is TGTGCCAGCAGTTCCACCGGGACAGGGGACAATGAGCAGTTCTTC. Its translation: CASSSTGTGDNEQFF.

In this sample, this clone turned up a few times. This chain links TRBV9 with TRBJ2-3, with D possibly being TRBD2 (6 bases). This CDR3 has 15 residues. The ends were cut back, 3 bases at V and 4 bases at J, with 15 bases in the middle. CDR1 SGDLS and CDR2 YYNGEE come from the germline V gene. For the CDR3, the DNA is TGTGCCAGCAGCGGAGCGGGCGCTCTCGCAGATACGCAGTATTTT. Translated: CASSGAGALADTQYF.

The chain couples TRBV7-9 to TRBJ2-7, with TRBD1 as a possible D gene (6 bases). The CDR3 covers 16 residues. Germline assignment: CDR1 SEHNR and CDR2 FQNEAQ (reference sequence). The V end lost 5 bases, the J end lost 5 bases, and 22 bases lay between the germline ends. The CDR3 region is CASSRDGSGGLDEQYF. CDR3 bases: TGTGCCAGCAGCCGTGATGGAAGTGGGGGCCTCGACGAGCAGTACTTC.

This chain joins TRBV6-5 and TRBJ2-7, with D unclear. CDR3 length: 12 residues. V lost 4 bases, J lost 4 bases, and 8 bases lay in between. CDR1 and CDR2 from the germline V gene are MNHEY and SVGAGI. DNA of the CDR3: TGTGCCAGCAGTTCCCCCGTTTACGAGCAGTACTTC. It yields the protein CASSSPVYEQYF.

The rearrangement joins TRBV6-1 to TRBJ1-3, with TRBD1 as a possible D gene (6 bases). Germline V gene lookup returns CDR1 MNHNS and CDR2 SASEGT. This CDR3 has 15 residues. V was trimmed by 7 bases and J by 2 bases, leaving 15 bases between them. The CDR3 DNA follows: TGTGCCAGCACGCGGGGGGCAGCCCCTGGAAACACCATATATTTT. Translation gives CASTRGAAPGNTIYF.

This chain links TRBV25-1 with TRBJ1-5; a possible D gene is TRBD1 (5 bases). V was clipped by 4 bases and J by 3 bases, with 7 bases between them. Germline CDR1 is MGHDK and CDR2 is SYGVNS. The CDR3 covers 13 residues. CDR3 residues: CASSVGDNQPQHF. CDR3 nucleotides: TGTGCCAGCAGTGTAGGGGACAATCAGCCCCAGCATTTT.

This clone was recorded only once. This chain links TRBV29-1 with TRBJ2-5, with D possibly matching TRBD2 (6 bases). The CDR3 runs to 13 residues. Germline values: CDR1 SQVTM, CDR2 ANQGSEA. V was shortened by 6 bases and J by 11 bases, with 22 bases between the two germline ends. The CDR3 DNA is TGCAGCGTCCACCGGGCCCGAACGGGGGAGCAGTACTTC. It encodes CSVHRARTGEQYF.

J is TRBJ1-1 and V is TRBV21-1; the table's D call of TRBD1 was not tested on the DNA. TRBV21-1 is flagged as a pseudogene. The CDR3 spans 13 residues. CDR3 sequence (DNA): TGTGCCAGCAGCGGACCAGGGTTCGATGAAGCTTTCTTT. Its translation: CASSGPGFDEAFF.

This chain joins TRBV7-3 and TRBJ2-7; D may be TRBD2 (5 bases). Trimming took 2 bases from V and 6 from J, leaving 14 bases between them. From germline, CDR1 is SGHTA and CDR2 FQGTGA. The CDR3 length is 14 residues. The CDR3 reads CASSLEGQGGEQYF. The CDR3 DNA is TGTGCCAGCAGCTTAGAGGGCCAAGGTGGCGAGCAGTACTTC.

The V gene is TRBV11-1, the J gene TRBJ1-1; no clear D gene. V was clipped by 1 base and J by 4 bases, with 13 bases between them. CDR3 length: 15 amino acids. Germline CDR1 and CDR2: SGHAT and FQDESV (reference sequence). CDR3 amino acids: CASSLEGAVGTEAFF. CDR3 nucleotides: TGTGCCAGCAGCTTAGAAGGAGCGGTTGGCACTGAAGCTTTCTTT.

This clone is a singleton in its sample. The chain recombines TRBV6-1 with TRBJ2-3; 7 bases line up with TRBD2. The germline V gene has CDR1 MNHNS and CDR2 SASEGT. The V segment lost 8 bases and the J segment 3 bases; nucleotides outside the gene matches: 8. The CDR3 consists of 14 residues. The CDR3 is CASWASGVTDTQYF. The CDR3, as DNA: TGTGCCAGCTGGGCAAGCGGGGTGACAGATACGCAGTATTTT.

The J gene is TRBJ1-1, the V gene TRBV28; TRBD1 matches at 8 bases. CDR3 size: 14 residues. Germline assignment: CDR1 MDHEN and CDR2 SYDVKM. Losses at the gene ends were 4 bases for V and 1 base for J; bases not matched to a gene: 2. The CDR3 coding sequence is TGTGCCAGCAGTTCAGGGGGCACGAACACTGAAGCTTTCTTT. This codes for CASSSGGTNTEAFF.

This chain links TRBV29-1 with TRBJ1-2; 8 bases agree with TRBD1. The CDR3 runs to 12 residues. V lost 6 bases and J lost 8; bases outside the gene matches: 8. Germline CDR1 SQVTM, CDR2 ANQGSEA. The CDR3 reads CSVLTGAGGYTF. The CDR3 DNA is TGCAGCGTCTTGACAGGGGCGGGAGGCTACACCTTC.

The J gene is TRBJ2-3, the V gene TRBV7-8; 8 bases are shared with TRBD2. Germline lookup yields CDR1 SGHVS and CDR2 FQNEAQ. The CDR3 covers 16 residues. After removal of 3 bases from V and 10 bases from J, the junction contained 15 bases not matched to a gene. Here the CDR3 reads CASSLAGTSVLSAQYF. The DNA for the CDR3 is TGTGCCAGCAGCTTGGCCGGGACTAGTGTATTAAGTGCGCAGTATTTT.

The CDR3 DNA follows: TGTGCCAGCAGTAGACGGGGATCTTCGAAAGATGGCTACACCTTC. Protein product: CASSRRGSSKDGYTF. The J gene is TRBJ1-2, the V gene TRBV6-5; the D is unclear. V lost 5 bases and J lost 6, with 19 bases in between. The CDR3 runs to 15 residues. Germline-derived CDR1 and CDR2 are MNHEY and SVGAGI.

This clone has just a few counts. V and J are TRBV7-9 and TRBJ1-1, with TRBD1 matching 8 bases. This CDR3 has 14 amino acids. V shed 1 base, J shed 5 bases, and the junction held 3 bases outside the gene matches. Looked up from germline, CDR1 is SEHNR and CDR2 is FQNEAQ (reference sequence). Written as DNA, the CDR3 is TGTGCCAGCAGCTTAGTTCAGGGGGCGACTGAAGCTTTCTTT. This translates into CASSLVQGATEAFF.

The chain employs TRBV21-1 and TRBJ1-5; the table's D call TRBD1 went unverified against the DNA. TRBV21-1 has pseudogene status. This CDR3 comprises 16 residues. The CDR3 DNA reads TGTGCCAGCAGCAATGAAACAGGGGACGAAAGTCAGCCCCAGCATTTT. Translated: CASSNETGDESQPQHF.

This chain links TRBV5-1 with TRBJ2-5, with 9 bases aligning to TRBD1. V was clipped by 0 bases and J by 11 bases; unmatched bases: 14. Germline V gene lookup returns CDR1 SGHRS and CDR2 YFSETQ. The CDR3 spans 16 residues. The CDR3 bases are TGCGCCAGCAGCTTGGGACAGGGGGTGTACCTATTCAAGCAGTACTTC. It encodes CASSLGQGVYLFKQYF. Filled out from reference TRBV5-1 and TRBJ2-5, the complete variable domain reads KAGVTQTPRYLIKTRGQQVTLSCSPISGHRSVSWYQQTPGQGLQFLFEYFSETQRNKGNFPGRFSGRQFSNSRSEMNVSTLELGDSALYLCASSLGQGVYLFKQYFGPGTRLLVL.

This clone was counted once. The J gene is TRBJ1-1, the V gene TRBV25-1; TRBD1 is a possible D gene (5 bases). The CDR3 length is 15 residues. Trimming took 9 bases from V and 4 from J, leaving 21 bases between them. CDR1 is MGHDK and CDR2 is SYGVNS in the germline V gene. The CDR3 is CASRPGLGEGTEAFF. Written as DNA, the CDR3 is TGTGCCAGTAGGCCGGGACTCGGGGAGGGCACTGAAGCTTTCTTT. Based on the CDR3 plus reference TRBV25-1 and TRBJ1-1, the full variable domain is EADIYQTPRYLVIGTGKKITLECSQTMGHDKMYWYQQDPGMELHLIHYSYGVNSTEKGDLSSESTVSRIRTEHFPLTLESARPSHTSQYLCASRPGLGEGTEAFFGQGTRLTVV.

The chain uses TRBV7-9 and TRBJ2-3; 10 bases are shared with TRBD2. There are 18 residues in the CDR3. The trim removed 1 base at V and 0 bases at J, leaving 7 bases unmatched. In germline, CDR1 is SEHNR, CDR2 FQNEAQ (reference sequence). The CDR3 nucleotides are TGTGCCAGCAGCTTAGTGTCCTCGACTAGCGGGAGCACAGATACGCAGTATTTT. As protein: CASSLVSSTSGSTDTQYF.

V usage is TRBV30 and J usage is TRBJ1-2, with unresolved D. Trimming removed 2 bases at V and 6 bases at J, with 16 bases between. In germline, CDR1 is GTSNPN, CDR2 SVGIG (reference sequence). There are 14 residues in the CDR3. The CDR3 DNA follows: TGTGCCTGGAGTCCTCTCCGGACTGGGGATGGCTACACCTTC. It encodes CAWSPLRTGDGYTF.

The chain couples TRBV7-9 to TRBJ2-7, with D unresolved. The CDR3 is 13 residues long. In germline, CDR1 is SEHNR, CDR2 FQNEAQ (reference sequence). V lost 5 bases and J lost 1, with 9 bases in between. The CDR3 DNA follows: TGTGCCAGCAGCACTCACAGATCCTACGAGCAGTACTTC. It is translated as CASSTHRSYEQYF. Filled out from reference TRBV7-9 and TRBJ2-7, the complete variable domain reads DTGVSQNPRHKITKRGQNVTFRCDPISEHNRLYWYRQTLGQGPEFLTYFQNEAQLEKSRLLSDRFSAERPKGSFSTLEIQRTEQGDSAMYLCASSTHRSYEQYFGPGTRLTVT.